Listed below are T cell receptor beta chains from one sample, sequenced in a study of low-dose radiotherapy and immunotherapy resistance in tumors. TCRdb recomputed calls from the reads with MiXCR, one row per CDR3 protein. Here the sample spans some 52,000 distinct CDR3 sequences, 33% being singletons. The starting material was PBMCs, obtained after low-dose radiotherapy plus immunotherapy. The source of these receptors is a male donor with rectosigmoid adenocarcinoma. Both conserved end residues are part of each CDR3. A D gene is named only where the DNA matches it firmly. The listing skips clone size in some rows; elsewhere it reads once, few, many or a size class.

clone size	V gene	D gene	J gene	CDR3 DNA	CDR3 protein
-	TRBV2	TRBD2	TRBJ2-1	TGTGCCAGCAGTGAATTGAGTGGGACTAAACAGTTCTTC	CASSELSGTKQFF
-	TRBV27	-	TRBJ2-5	TGTGCCAGCAGTTTTCTTTCGTGGGAAAAAGAGACCCAGTACTTC	CASSFLSWEKETQYF
many	TRBV19	-	TRBJ2-7	TGTGCCAGTAGTAACCATCTACGAGGTTTCGAGCAGTACTTC	CASSNHLRGFEQYF
many	TRBV5-1	-	TRBJ1-5	TGCGCCAGCAGCTTGTTTTGGGCCAAAGATAGCAATCAGCCCCAGCATTTT	CASSLFWAKDSNQPQHF
many	TRBV11-2	TRBD1	TRBJ2-2	TGTGCCAGCAGCTTTTATACAGGGGAGACCGGGGAGCTGTTTTTT	CASSFYTGETGELFF
many	TRBV4-3	TRBD1	TRBJ1-1	TGCGCCAGCAGCCCGAATCAGGGGGCGAGCACTGAAGCTTTCTTT	CASSPNQGASTEAFF
few	TRBV20-1	TRBD1	TRBJ2-7	TGCAGTGCCGTCCGGACAGGGCTGCAGGACGAGCAGTACTTC	CSAVRTGLQDEQYF
many	TRBV28	TRBD2	TRBJ2-3	TGTGCCAGCACCGTTCTAGCGGGGGGGCGAGGGGATACGCAGTATTTT	CASTVLAGGRGDTQYF
many	TRBV3-1	-	TRBJ2-3	TGTGCCAGCTCGGAGGGGGGGGGCACAGATACGCAGTATTTT	CASSEGGGTDTQYF
-	TRBV29-1	-	TRBJ1-2	TGCAGCGTTGGGATCGAAGGCTACACCTTC	CSVGIEGYTF
-	TRBV19	-	TRBJ2-4	TGTGCCAGTAGTACATTATACAGGGAAGCCAAAAACATTCAGTACTTC	CASSTLYREAKNIQYF
-	TRBV6-2/TRBV6-3	TRBD1	TRBJ1-5	TGTGCCAGCAAGGCCGACAGGGGAAGCAATCAGCCCCAGCATTTT	CASKADRGSNQPQHF
many	TRBV28	-	TRBJ1-1	TGTGCCAGCAGTGGGGGGGAGCTTTTGTACACTGAAGCTTTCTTT	CASSGGELLYTEAFF
-	TRBV6-1	-	TRBJ2-5	TGTGCCAGCAGAGAACAGGGTTGGGAAGAGACCCAGTACTTC	CASREQGWEETQYF
many	TRBV6-2/TRBV6-3	TRBD2	TRBJ2-1	TGTGCCATCAAGACTAGCGGAAAGAACAATGAGCAGTTCTTC	CAIKTSGKNNEQFF
-	TRBV29-1	TRBD1	TRBJ2-7	TGCAGCGTGGCCGGGTCCGGGACAGGGGTTTACGAGCAGTACTTC	CSVAGSGTGVYEQYF
many	TRBV6-2/TRBV6-3	-	TRBJ2-3	TGTGCCAGCAGCAAACCGGGGTACACCACAGATACGCAGTATTTT	CASSKPGYTTDTQYF
-	TRBV6-2/TRBV6-3	-	TRBJ2-7	TGTGCCAGCATTATAAGGGAGGGGGGGAGCTCCTACGAGCAGTACTTC	CASIIREGGSSYEQYF
-	TRBV28	-	TRBJ2-7	TGTGCCAGCAGCCCGACGAGAACGAGGACAAACTACGAGCAGTACTTC	CASSPTRTRTNYEQYF
many	TRBV7-9	-	TRBJ1-1	TGTGCCAGCAGCCGACAGGCGGGGACTGAAGCTTTCTTT	CASSRQAGTEAFF
-	TRBV6-2/TRBV6-3	-	TRBJ1-1	TGTGCCAGCAGTGAATCTGACAGGCGGTCCTTCTTT	CASSESDRRSFF
many	TRBV6-2/TRBV6-3	-	TRBJ2-1	TGTGCCAGCAGTTACTCGATCTTTCCAGGTCTCTACAATGAGCAGTTCTTC	CASSYSIFPGLYNEQFF
-	TRBV19	TRBD1	TRBJ2-7	TGTGCCAGTAGTATCGGGACAGGGGGCTACGAGCAGTACTTC	CASSIGTGGYEQYF
many	TRBV7-9	-	TRBJ2-7	TGTGCCAGCAGCTCGACCCTTTACGAGCAGTACTTC	CASSSTLYEQYF
-	TRBV12-3/TRBV12-4	-	TRBJ1-4	TGTGCCAGCAGCGCCGGAAACGAAAAACTGTTTTTT	CASSAGNEKLFF
medium-sized	TRBV28	-	TRBJ2-1	TGTGCCAGCAGTTTTCCCGTCCGGGACCCAGATGAGCAGTTCTTC	CASSFPVRDPDEQFF
many	TRBV7-2	TRBD2	TRBJ2-1	TGTGCCAGCAGCTTAGGGGGGGGACTAGTCACCAATGAGCAGTTCTTC	CASSLGGGLVTNEQFF
many	TRBV7-2	TRBD1	TRBJ2-2	TGTGCCAGCAGCCGCAGGGACAGGGGCTCCGGGGAGCTGTTTTTT	CASSRRDRGSGELFF
few	TRBV18	TRBD1	TRBJ2-7	TGTGCCAGCTCCCAAGGGACAGGGGGTTTCAGATACAGCGAGCAGTACTTC	CASSQGTGGFRYSEQYF
-	TRBV27	TRBD2	TRBJ2-1	TGTGCCAGCAGGTCTAGCGGGGGGACCAGCAATGAGCAGTTCTTC	CASRSSGGTSNEQFF
-	TRBV5-1	-	TRBJ2-1	TGCGCCAGCAGTCTTGTGGTCCTCGCCAATGAGCAGTTCTTC	CASSLVVLANEQFF
-	TRBV20-1	TRBD2	TRBJ2-1	TGCAGTGCTGCCACTAGCGGGAGTATCAATGAGCAGTTCTTC	CSAATSGSINEQFF
many	TRBV5-1	TRBD2	TRBJ2-5	TGCGCCAGCAGCTCGCCCCGGGCTAGCGGTGGAGAGACCCAGTACTTC	CASSSPRASGGETQYF
-	TRBV5-1	-	TRBJ2-3	TGCGCCAGCAGCGTACGGGACAGCACAGATACGCAGTATTTT	CASSVRDSTDTQYF
-	TRBV6-5	TRBD1	TRBJ1-4	TGTGCCAGCACCCTGGGGACAGGGGGCGCTCGGGAAAAACTGTTTTTT	CASTLGTGGAREKLFF
-	TRBV28	-	TRBJ1-1	TGTGCCAGCAGTTTAAGGTCCGGACCTAACACTGAAGCTTTCTTT	CASSLRSGPNTEAFF
once	TRBV7-8	-	TRBJ1-1	TGTGCCAGCAGCTTAGTGCCGGGGAGGGCTTTCTTT	CASSLVPGRAFF
many	TRBV7-2	-	TRBJ2-7	TGTGCCAGCAGCCTTAACCGCGACAGACCCGAGCAGTACTTC	CASSLNRDRPEQYF
few	TRBV6-5	TRBD2	TRBJ2-1	TGTGCCAGCAGTTACTCAGTCGCGACTAGCGGGAGGGGTGAGCAGTTCTTC	CASSYSVATSGRGEQFF
many	TRBV30	-	TRBJ1-5	TGTGCCTGCCGATGGGGAGTCAATCAGCCCCAGCATTTT	CACRWGVNQPQHF
-	TRBV10-3	TRBD1	TRBJ2-7	TGTGCCATCAGTGAGAAATCAGGGACAGCCTACGAGCAGTACTTC	CAISEKSGTAYEQYF
-	TRBV7-9	TRBD2	TRBJ2-1	TGTGCCAGCAGCTTAGCGCGGACTAGCAATGAGCAGTTCTTC	CASSLARTSNEQFF
-	TRBV3-1	TRBD2	TRBJ2-3	TGTGCCAGCAGCCAAGTAGGAGCGGGAACGGATACGCAGTATTTT	CASSQVGAGTDTQYF
-	TRBV2	-	TRBJ2-3	TGTGCCAGCAGTGAACAAGCCGGGGTAGACACAGATACGCAGTATTTT	CASSEQAGVDTDTQYF
many	TRBV12-3/TRBV12-4	-	TRBJ2-5	TGTGCCAGCAGTTTCCCGGGGGAAGGGTTAGAGACCCAGTACTTC	CASSFPGEGLETQYF
once	TRBV5-1	-	TRBJ1-1	TGCGCCAGCAGCGCGGACGGGAACACTGAAGCTTTCTTT	CASSADGNTEAFF